This T cell receptor (beta chain) came from a study of blood T cell repertoires in COVID-19. Study-wide context: COVID-19 samples collected from the United States, Italy and Spain covered acute and convalescent phases. PBMCs, B-cell-depleted T cells, or T cells provided the cDNA or gDNA that made up the material.

Germline CDR1 LGHDT, CDR2 YNNKEL (reference sequence). V was cut by 3 bases and J by 1 base, with 12 bases left in between. The CDR3 spans 15 residues. Per the authors' pipeline: Nucleated cell number was recorded as an estimate derived from reference gene primer amplification. This table comes from immunoSEQ multiplex PCR, and its TCRdb copy is limited to in-frame clones, with some not included. V and J calls and clone size follow that table, whereas D and trimming were derived from the DNA. The profile covers about 220,000 clones, with 80% to 90% appearing a single time and 2.9% taken by the ten largest.

This TCR came from a man in his fifties or sixties who had recovered from COVID-19. The sample comprised peripheral blood. The gene calls are TRBV3-1 (or the pseudogene TRBV3-2) and TRBJ1-1; tentative D call: TRBD1 (6 bases). CDR3 in amino acids: CASSQLLQGNTEAFF. CDR3 sequence (DNA): TGTGCCAGCAGCCAGCTTCTACAGGGGAACACTGAAGCTTTCTTT.